The 26 T cell receptor beta chains listed next were all sequenced from one sample in a study of shared clonotypes between healthy human individuals. Produced via immunoSEQ multiplex PCR; TCRdb's table is partial and in-frame only. Among about 2.3 million clones listed, 85% to 95% were seen once. The specimen was naive CD4+ T cells from PBMCs. Indicated subset: CD45RA+ positively selected. Receptor source: a man between 18 and 29 years old in good health. Some clones in this sample may be carry-over from other donors' samples.

The rearrangement joins TRBV6-5 to TRBJ2-1; 8 nucleotides line up with TRBD1. V was clipped by 4 bases and J by 5 bases; unmatched bases: 7. Germline V CDR1 and CDR2: MNHEY, SVGAGI. The CDR3 totals 15 residues. As DNA, the CDR3 is TGTGCCAGCAGTTCTATGACAGGGGTGGACAATGAGCAGTTCTTC. This encodes CASSSMTGVDNEQFF.

The rearrangement uses TRBV15 and TRBJ2-7; 13 bases match TRBD2. Trimming took 5 bases from V and 5 from J; bases not matched to a gene: 6. In germline, CDR1 is LNHNV, CDR2 YYDKDF (reference sequence). The CDR3 runs to 15 residues. The CDR3 coding sequence is TGTGCCACCAGCCCACTAGCGGGAGGGCGCGACGAGCAGTACTTC. This translates into CATSPLAGGRDEQYF.

For this clone: Other DNA sequences in this sample translate to the same CDR3. V and J are TRBV18 and TRBJ1-1, with D unclear. Trimming shortened V by 3 bases and J by 5 bases, and 10 bases separated the two germline ends. Germline lookup yields CDR1 KGHSH and CDR2 LQKENI. This CDR3 is 13 amino acids long. In DNA form, the CDR3 reads TGTGCCAGCTCACCGAGAAGGGAAACTGAAGCTTTCTTT. Protein sequence: CASSPRRETEAFF.

V is TRBV4-1 and J is TRBJ2-1; possible D gene TRBD1, 6 bases. CDR1 MGHRA and CDR2 YSYEKL come from the germline V gene. CDR3 length: 17 amino acids. The ends were cut back, 0 bases at V and 3 bases at J, with 15 bases in the middle. In DNA form, the CDR3 reads TGCGCCAGCAGCCAAGACCCTGACAGGAGTTACTACAATGAGCAGTTCTTC. Its translation: CASSQDPDRSYYNEQFF.

The CDR3 sequence: CASSSAGGNIQYF. Here the CDR3 DNA reads TGTGCCAGCAGTTCGGCGGGGGGGAACATTCAGTACTTC. The rearrangement links TRBV6-5 to TRBJ2-4; 9 bases agree with TRBD2. With 4 bases clipped from V and 7 bases from J, the junction kept 2 bases outside the gene matches. Germline values: CDR1 MNHEY, CDR2 SVGAGI. The length of the CDR3 is 13 residues.

This chain links TRBV7-9 with TRBJ2-7, with D unresolved. The CDR3 has 14 residues. V was trimmed by 5 bases and J by 2 bases, leaving 13 bases between them. Per germline, CDR1 SEHNR and CDR2 FQNEAQ (reference sequence). The chain's CDR3 is CASSPRAVPYEQYF. CDR3 DNA sequence: TGTGCCAGCAGCCCTCGGGCGGTACCCTACGAGCAGTACTTC.

This sequence joins TRBV27 and TRBJ2-5; TRBD2 matches 7 bases. V lost 4 bases and J lost 4; bases outside the gene matches: 15. From germline, CDR1 is MNHEY and CDR2 SMNVEV (reference sequence). This CDR3 is built from 17 residues. The CDR3 here is CASSSAILGGVGETQYF. The CDR3 nucleotides read TGTGCCAGCAGTTCCGCGATACTGGGGGGGGTAGGAGAGACCCAGTACTTC.

This clone was observed a handful of times. The chain carries TRBV7-9 and TRBJ1-5; D gene uncertain. V was pared by 0 bases and J by 0 bases, with 6 bases between. The length of the CDR3 is 15 residues. Germline V gives CDR1 SEHNR, CDR2 FQNEAQ (reference sequence). Here the CDR3 DNA reads TGTGCCAGCAGCTTAGCCGGGAGTAGCAATCAGCCCCAGCATTTT. Its protein product is CASSLAGSSNQPQHF.

The V call is TRBV5-8, the J call TRBJ2-5; D gene ambiguous. This CDR3 has 15 residues. The V end lost 3 bases, the J end lost 5 bases, and 17 bases lay between the germline ends. From germline, CDR1 is SGHTS and CDR2 YDEGEE. CDR3 coding DNA: TGTGCCAGCAGCTCACGGACCCTCCTGGGGGAGACCCAGTACTTC. The encoded protein is CASSSRTLLGETQYF.

This sequence joins TRBV7-9 and TRBJ2-1; 9 nucleotides align to TRBD1. CDR3 length equals 16 residues. After removal of 4 bases from V and 6 bases from J, the junction contained 10 bases not matched to a gene. Per germline, CDR1 SEHNR and CDR2 FQNEAQ (reference sequence). CDR3 nucleotides: TGTGCCAGCAGCTGGGGACAGGGAATTGAGCGCAATGAGCAGTTCTTC. As protein: CASSWGQGIERNEQFF.

V usage is TRBV25-1 and J usage is TRBJ2-5, with D possibly matching TRBD2 (5 bases). V was cut by 1 base and J by 5 bases, with 11 bases left in between. The CDR3 covers 14 residues. Per germline, CDR1 MGHDK and CDR2 SYGVNS. CDR3 in DNA: TGTGCCAGCAGTGAATCGAGCGGCCGGGAGACCCAGTACTTC. Its protein product is CASSESSGRETQYF.

This clone appeared a few times. V is TRBV27 and J is TRBJ1-1, with no clear D. CDR3 length: 14 amino acids. Germline loops: CDR1 MNHEY, CDR2 SMNVEV (reference sequence). Trimming stripped 4 bases from V and 5 bases from J, with 14 bases between. The CDR3 sequence is CASSSNRGGTEAFF. As DNA, the CDR3 is TGTGCCAGCAGTTCCAACCGCGGTGGGACTGAAGCTTTCTTT.

The rearrangement uses TRBV7-2 and TRBJ2-1, with D perhaps matching TRBD2 (6 bases). The germline V gene encodes CDR1 SGHTA and CDR2 FQGNSA. The CDR3 length is 13 residues. Trimming stripped 5 bases from V and 5 bases from J, with 10 bases between. CDR3 sequence (DNA): TGTGCCAGCAGCCAGACTAGGGACAATGAGCAGTTCTTC. Translating it yields CASSQTRDNEQFF.

The gene calls are TRBV29-1 and TRBJ2-7; weak D call: TRBD2 (5 bases). The V gene's germline CDR1 is SQVTM and CDR2 ANQGSEA. The CDR3 is 13 amino acids. The germline V and J ends were trimmed by 0 bases and 6 bases, with 12 bases remaining between them. The CDR3 loop reads CSVEEIKRREQYF. The CDR3 nucleotides read TGCAGCGTTGAAGAGATCAAGCGGCGCGAGCAGTACTTC.

This chain joins TRBV10-3 and TRBJ2-3, with 8 nucleotides matching TRBD1. CDR3 length: 15 amino acids. Unmatched junction bases numbered 4, after V lost 5 bases and J lost 0 bases. Per the germline V gene, CDR1 is ENHRY and CDR2 is SYGVKD. In DNA form, the CDR3 reads TGTGCCATCAGTTGGACAGGGACTAGCACAGATACGCAGTATTTT. The encoded protein is CAISWTGTSTDTQYF.

This chain links TRBV19 with TRBJ1-2; 11 bases map to TRBD1. This CDR3 region has 15 residues. V gave up 5 bases and J gave up 6 bases; unmatched junction bases: 8. Per the germline V gene, CDR1 is LNHDA and CDR2 is SQIVND (reference sequence). DNA of the CDR3: TGTGCCAGTAGTTCAGGACAGGGGGCTCTCGATGGCTACACCTTC. This encodes CASSSGQGALDGYTF.

The table lists this clone with a count of one. This sequence joins TRBV7-2 and TRBJ1-4; no firm D call. This CDR3 spans 14 amino acids. The germline V gene has CDR1 SGHTA and CDR2 FQGNSA. V dropped 3 bases and J dropped 7 bases, with 12 bases sitting between them. Written as DNA, the CDR3 is TGTGCCAGCAGCTTTTACGCAGAGCCTGAAAAACTGTTTTTT. The encoded protein is CASSFYAEPEKLFF. The entire variable domain, with the rest obtained from reference TRBV7-2 and TRBJ1-4, is as follows: GAGVSQSPSNKVTEKGKDVELRCDPISGHTALYWYRQSLGQGLEFLIYFQGNSAPDKSGLPSDRFSAERTGGSVSTLTIQRTQQEDSAVYLCASSFYAEPEKLFFGSGTQLSVL.

Comment on this clone: The sample carries other DNA sequences with the same CDR3. The V call is TRBV28, the J call TRBJ2-3; no definite D call. Germline CDR1 and CDR2: MDHEN and SYDVKM. The CDR3 is 12 amino acids. The V and J ends lost 3 bases and 6 bases respectively, with 7 bases between them. Here the CDR3 DNA reads TGTGCCAGCAGTTTGGTTGGGGATACGCAGTATTTT. As protein: CASSLVGDTQYF.

This clone was seen a single time. The V and J genes are TRBV28 and TRBJ2-7; TRBD2 aligns across 9 bases. CDR1 and CDR2 from the germline V gene are MDHEN and SYDVKM. Trimming at V came to 4 bases and at J to 2 bases, leaving 12 bases not matched to a gene. The CDR3 loop spans 17 amino acids. CDR3 sequence reads: CASSWGGAGGRTYEQYF. In nucleotides, the CDR3 is TGTGCCAGCAGTTGGGGCGGAGCGGGAGGCCGGACCTACGAGCAGTACTTC.

This chain joins TRBV30 and TRBJ1-5; no reliable D call. The germline gives CDR1 GTSNPN, CDR2 SVGIG (reference sequence). This CDR3 has 16 residues. Trimming pared 4 bases from V and 7 bases from J, leaving 23 bases between. The CDR3 protein is CAWNLDVGSYSQPQHF. CDR3 sequence (DNA): TGTGCCTGGAACCTCGATGTGGGCAGCTACTCCCAGCCCCAGCATTTT.

CDR3 sequence reads: CSVTSGGGDEQYF. The CDR3 bases are TGCAGCGTCACTAGCGGGGGGGGTGACGAGCAGTACTTC. The rearrangement uses TRBV29-1 and TRBJ2-7; 13 positions match TRBD2. The CDR3 consists of 13 residues. V lost 6 bases, J lost 5 bases, and 4 bases stayed unmatched. CDR1 and CDR2 (germline): SQVTM, ANQGSEA.

The rearrangement joins TRBV4-3 to TRBJ2-1; D gene ambiguous. Germline V gene data show CDR1 as LGHNA and CDR2 as YSLEER. The CDR3 consists of 16 residues. V gave up 1 base and J gave up 2 bases, with 12 bases separating them. The CDR3 is CASSQVWRTAYNEQFF. The DNA of the CDR3 is TGCGCCAGCAGCCAAGTTTGGCGGACGGCCTACAATGAGCAGTTCTTC.

The rearrangement joins TRBV5-1 to TRBJ2-5, with D uncertain. With 2 bases removed from V and 0 bases from J, the gap between germline ends came to 11 bases. The CDR3 totals 15 residues. Looked up from germline, CDR1 is SGHRS and CDR2 is YFSETQ. The CDR3 spells CASSFPGSYQETQYF. CDR3 nucleotides: TGCGCCAGCAGCTTTCCAGGCTCGTACCAAGAGACCCAGTACTTC.

About this clone itself: An end of the junction differs from the germline gene, which may be a read error. This chain joins TRBV2 and TRBJ1-3; 7 nucleotides agree with TRBD1. Germline lookup yields CDR1 SNHLY and CDR2 FYNNEI. The CDR3 loop spans 14 amino acids. The CDR3 bases are TGTGCCAGCAGAGAAGGGGGCAGGCGAAACACCATATATTTT. This gives the protein CASREGGRRNTIYF.

Comments on this clone: Other DNA sequences in the same sample also yield this CDR3. The rearrangement joins TRBV11-3 to TRBJ2-3; TRBD1 might be the D (6 bases). This CDR3 spans 14 amino acids. V was trimmed by 1 base and J by 4 bases, leaving 9 bases between them. The germline V gene has CDR1 SGHNT and CDR2 YENEEA. CDR3 bases: TGTGCCAGCAGCTTAGGCAGGGGAGCAGATACGCAGTATTTT. It translates to CASSLGRGADTQYF.

The gene calls are TRBV29-1 and TRBJ2-1, with 16 bases lining up with TRBD2. The CDR3 extends over 16 amino acids. V lost 4 bases, J lost 7 bases, and 7 bases stayed unmatched. CDR1 and CDR2 from the germline V gene are SQVTM and ANQGSEA. In nucleotides, the CDR3 is TGCAGCGTTGCGGGACTAGCGGGAGGGCCGGGGAATGAGCAGTTCTTC. Translation: CSVAGLAGGPGNEQFF.